A selection of T cell receptor beta chains follows, all from one sample in a study of blood T cell repertoires in COVID-19. This table comes from immunoSEQ multiplex PCR, and its TCRdb copy is limited to in-frame clones, with some not included. Altogether about 240,000 clones are present, around 85% being singletons, with the ten largest covering over 7.5%. The sequenced sample was peripheral blood. The receptors were gathered from a woman aged 80 or over with acute or convalescent COVID-19. Both conserved end residues are part of each CDR3. The order of the fields is V gene, D gene, J gene, CDR3 protein. D genes are given only for firm matches.

>TRBV27|NA|TRBJ1-1
CASMEGPGTEAFF
>TRBV29-1|NA|TRBJ2-5
CSVGVSRAKETQYF
>TRBV28|NA|TRBJ2-6
CASSLSGNPSGANVLTF
>TRBV5-1|NA|TRBJ1-6
CASSPRGSYNSPLHF
>TRBV15|NA|TRBJ1-5
CATSRERSNQPQHF
>TRBV2|NA|TRBJ1-2
CASSEARTLIGNGYTF
>TRBV19|NA|TRBJ1-2
CASSTRDGTSYGYTF
>TRBV29-1|TRBD1|TRBJ1-4
CSVPGQGAEKLFF
>TRBV5-4|NA|TRBJ2-3
CASSQQANTQYF
>TRBV5-1|NA|TRBJ2-5
CASSLRGGETQYF
>TRBV9|TRBD1|TRBJ2-5
CASNRGRGYQETQYF
>TRBV5-6|NA|TRBJ2-6
CASRLLQGVDSGANVLTF